This T cell receptor (beta chain) was observed in a study of immune heterogeneity within non-small cell lung tumors. CDR3 length equals 13 residues. CDR1 and CDR2 (germline): ENHRY, SYGVKD. The junction had 7 bases not matched to a gene; V was cut back by 6 bases and J by 7 bases. Multiplex PCR relied on 32 V and 13 J primers to amplify TCR beta CDR3. TCRdb reanalysed the multiplex PCR reads using MiXCR and keeps one entry per CDR3 protein. The repertoire holds around 12,000 distinct CDR3 sequences, with around 30% as singletons. In its sample, this clonotype ranks as medium-sized. TCRs were amplified from around 660 ng gDNA of bulk tumor per sample. Several biopsies per primary tumor were taken during surgery, spaced as far apart as possible. Enrolled individuals presented with untreated, newly diagnosed non-small cell lung cancer and received curative surgery.

Sequencing was done on a sample of lung tumor tissue. The V call is TRBV10-3, the J call TRBJ2-7, with 9 bases lining up with TRBD2. The sequence derives from a woman in her forties or fifties with non-small cell lung cancer. In DNA form, the CDR3 reads TGTGCCATCAGGGGACTAGCCTACGAAGAGCAGTACTTC. It codes for CAIRGLAYEEQYF.